The source of this T cell receptor beta chain is a study of blood T cell repertoires in COVID-19. Clones were read by immunoSEQ multiplex PCR, and TCRdb kept only the in-frame ones, dropping some. The sample holds about 25,000 clones, over 80% seen once. The germline V gene has CDR1 LNHNV and CDR2 YYDKDF (reference sequence). CDR3 length equals 14 residues. Trimming cost V 0 bases and J 8 bases, with 13 bases left between them. The sequence was collected from an elderly woman with acute or convalescent COVID-19. Specimen: peripheral blood. J is TRBJ1-2 and V is TRBV15, with TRBD1 as a possible D gene (6 bases). CDR3 coding DNA: TGTGCCACCAGCAGAGATAACAAGGGGGTAGGCTACACCTTC. It yields the protein CATSRDNKGVGYTF.